This TCR beta chain stems from a study of T cells in tuberculosis. The wider study: The T cells targeted glucose monomycolate, a mycobacterial lipid, via CD1B. A South African cohort included IGRA-negative adolescents, latently infected IGRA-positive adolescents and adults with active tuberculosis. Study-level findings and limits: Active tuberculosis TCR-alpha repertoires lay closer to GMM-specific TCRs than IGRA-negative controls, suggesting clonal expansion.

This CDR3 spans 14 amino acids. Germline values: CDR1 SGHNT, CDR2 YYREEE (reference sequence). Libraries were prepared by immunoSEQ multiplex PCR; TCRdb keeps only in-frame clonotypes and omits some of them. The sample consists of roughly 19,000 clones, approximately 92% of them appearing once. As for this clone: The antigen remains unidentified. At one end the junction does not follow the germline gene, possibly because of a read error.

Latent tuberculosis screening used tuberculin skin test and IGRA at entry. J is TRBJ1-1 and V is TRBV5-4; D is undetermined. The sequence derives from a donor aged 10-29 years with latent tuberculosis or without tuberculosis infection. Input material: PBMCs. The CDR3 reads CASSLNSENTEAFF. Here the CDR3 DNA reads TGTGCCAGTAGCTTGAACAGTGAGAACACTGAAGCTTTCTTT.